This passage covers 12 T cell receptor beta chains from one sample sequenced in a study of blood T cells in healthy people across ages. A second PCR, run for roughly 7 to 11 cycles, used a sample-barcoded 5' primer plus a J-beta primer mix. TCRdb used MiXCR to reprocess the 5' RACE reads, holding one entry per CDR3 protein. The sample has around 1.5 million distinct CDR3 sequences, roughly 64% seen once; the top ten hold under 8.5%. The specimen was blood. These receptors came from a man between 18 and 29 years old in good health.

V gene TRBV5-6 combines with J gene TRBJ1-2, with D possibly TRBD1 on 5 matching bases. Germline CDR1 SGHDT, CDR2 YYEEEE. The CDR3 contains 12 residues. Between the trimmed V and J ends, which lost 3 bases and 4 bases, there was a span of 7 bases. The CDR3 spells CASSWGTYGYTF. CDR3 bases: TGTGCCAGCAGCTGGGGGACCTATGGCTACACCTTC.

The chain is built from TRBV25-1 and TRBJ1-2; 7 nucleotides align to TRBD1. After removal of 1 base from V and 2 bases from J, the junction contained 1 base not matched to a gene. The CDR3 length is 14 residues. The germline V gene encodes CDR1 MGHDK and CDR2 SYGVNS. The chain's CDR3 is CASSEWDSNYGYTF. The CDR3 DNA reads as TGTGCCAGCAGTGAATGGGACAGCAACTATGGCTACACCTTC.

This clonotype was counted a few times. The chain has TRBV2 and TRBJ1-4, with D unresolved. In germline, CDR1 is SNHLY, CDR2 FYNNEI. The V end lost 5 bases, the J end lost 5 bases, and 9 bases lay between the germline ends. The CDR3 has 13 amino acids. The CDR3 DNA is TGTGCCAGCAGTACTGATTTAAATGAAAAACTGTTTTTT. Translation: CASSTDLNEKLFF.

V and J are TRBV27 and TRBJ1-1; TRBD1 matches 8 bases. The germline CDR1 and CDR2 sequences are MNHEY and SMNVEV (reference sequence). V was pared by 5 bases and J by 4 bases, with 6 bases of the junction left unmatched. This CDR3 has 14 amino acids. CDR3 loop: CASSILGQGTEAFF. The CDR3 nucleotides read TGTGCCAGCAGTATCCTCGGACAGGGCACTGAAGCTTTCTTT.

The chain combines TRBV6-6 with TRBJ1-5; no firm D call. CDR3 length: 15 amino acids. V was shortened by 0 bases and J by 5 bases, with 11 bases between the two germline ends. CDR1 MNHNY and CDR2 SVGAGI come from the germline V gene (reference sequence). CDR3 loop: CASSYSLGADQPQHF. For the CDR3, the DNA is TGTGCCAGCAGTTACTCGTTAGGAGCTGATCAGCCCCAGCATTTT.

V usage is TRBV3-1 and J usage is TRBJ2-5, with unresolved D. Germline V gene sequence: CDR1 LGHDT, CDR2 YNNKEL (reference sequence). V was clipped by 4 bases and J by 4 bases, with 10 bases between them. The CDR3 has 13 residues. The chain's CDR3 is CASSPRCTETQYF. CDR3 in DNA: TGTGCCAGCAGCCCGAGGTGCACAGAGACCCAGTACTTC.

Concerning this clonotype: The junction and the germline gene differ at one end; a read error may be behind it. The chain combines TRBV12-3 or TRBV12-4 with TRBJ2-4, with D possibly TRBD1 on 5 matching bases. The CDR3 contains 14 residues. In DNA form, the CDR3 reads TGTGCCAGCAGCTTGGGGCAGGACCCCGCCATTCCGTACTTC. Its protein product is CASSLGQDPAIPYF.

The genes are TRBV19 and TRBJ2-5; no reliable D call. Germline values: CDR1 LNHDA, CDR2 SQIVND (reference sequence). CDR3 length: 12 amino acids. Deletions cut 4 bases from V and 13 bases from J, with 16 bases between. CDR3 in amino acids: CASSNTATSRYF. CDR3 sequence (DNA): TGTGCCAGTAGTAACACCGCTACCTCTCGGTACTTC.

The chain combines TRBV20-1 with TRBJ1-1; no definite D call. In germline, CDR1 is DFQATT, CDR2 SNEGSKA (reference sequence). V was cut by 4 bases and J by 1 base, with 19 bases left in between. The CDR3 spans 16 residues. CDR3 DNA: TGCAGTGCTAAATCGCGGGCCGGATGGGGGAACACTGAAGCTTTCTTT. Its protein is CSAKSRAGWGNTEAFF.

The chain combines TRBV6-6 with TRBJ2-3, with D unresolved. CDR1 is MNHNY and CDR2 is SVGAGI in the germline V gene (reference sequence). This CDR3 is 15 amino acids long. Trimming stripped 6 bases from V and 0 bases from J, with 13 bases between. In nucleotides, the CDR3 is TGTGCCAGCAGCGTTATCCGACCTAGCACAGATACGCAGTATTTT. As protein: CASSVIRPSTDTQYF.

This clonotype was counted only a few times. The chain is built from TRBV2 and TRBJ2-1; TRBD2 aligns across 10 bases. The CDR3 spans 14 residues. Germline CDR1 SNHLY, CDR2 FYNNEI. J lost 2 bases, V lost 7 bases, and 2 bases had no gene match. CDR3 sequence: CASTSGGTYNEQFF. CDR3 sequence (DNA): TGTGCCAGCACTAGCGGGGGTACCTACAATGAGCAGTTCTTC.

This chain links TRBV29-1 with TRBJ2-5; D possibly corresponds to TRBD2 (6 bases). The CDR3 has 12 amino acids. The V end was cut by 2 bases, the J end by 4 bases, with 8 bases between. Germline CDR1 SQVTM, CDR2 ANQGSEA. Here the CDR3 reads CSVENGRETQYF. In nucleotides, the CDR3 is TGCAGCGTTGAAAACGGGAGAGAGACCCAGTACTTC.